The 2 T cell receptor beta chains reported below all come from one sample, sequenced in a study of blood T cells in healthy people across ages. Combining a sample-barcoded 5' primer with a J-beta primer mix, a second PCR ran for roughly 7 to 11 cycles. TCRdb reprocessed the 5' RACE reads with MiXCR, giving one entry per CDR3 protein. The sample lists about 1.1 million distinct CDR3 sequences, 35% to 40% seen once, with about an eighth in the top ten. The sequenced material came from blood. All receptors come from a man between 18 and 29 years old in good health.

The chain's CDR3 is CSTSSEQYTDTQYF. CDR3 nucleotide sequence: TGCAGTACCTCAAGCGAGCAATACACAGATACGCAGTATTTT. This chain links TRBV20-1 with TRBJ2-3; D is unresolved. This CDR3 region has 14 residues. CDR1 DFQATT and CDR2 SNEGSKA come from the germline V gene (reference sequence). The V gene lost 8 bases and the J gene lost 2 bases, with 17 bases spanning the gap.

J is TRBJ2-2 and V is TRBV12-3 or TRBV12-4; possibly TRBD1 or TRBD2 for D (5 bases each). The CDR3 is 18 amino acids. V was trimmed by 5 bases and J by 3 bases, leaving 22 bases between them. CDR3: CASSPIEGSETYTGELFF. CDR3 nucleotide sequence: TGTGCCAGCAGTCCGATTGAGGGGAGCGAAACCTACACCGGGGAGCTGTTTTTT.